What follows is one T cell receptor (beta chain) and its context. The junction differs from germline at one of its ends, possibly a read error. A constant-region primer served to make TCR beta cDNA from approximately 490 ng total RNA. Modified slightly, ARM-PCR produced TCR beta libraries over three nested multiplex PCR rounds. Primers for the first two PCR rounds were TRBV1-TRBV30 forward primers and a C-beta reverse primer (approximately 10 cycles per round). TCRdb recomputed calls from the multiplex PCR reads with MiXCR, one row per CDR3 protein. Of some 320,000 distinct CDR3 sequences in the sample, roughly 60% were seen once. For blood RNA, unsorted whole blood served as the source, and germline DNA was extracted too. Treatment-naive at the time, the patients had chronic HBV infection. This sample was taken from a study of tumor-infiltrating lymphocytes in primary liver carcinoma. Germline assignment: CDR1 SGHNT and CDR2 YENEEA. The CDR3 totals 14 residues.

The chain has TRBV11-3 and TRBJ1-5, with D tentatively TRBD1 (6 bases). This clonotype was sampled from a man in his forties with primary liver carcinoma and hepatitis B virus infection. Sequencing was carried out using peripheral blood. The CDR3: CTSSLPKGDQPQHF. CDR3 DNA: TGTACCAGCAGCCTCCCGAAGGGGGATCAGCCCCAGCATTTT.